A selection of T cell receptor beta chains follows, all from one sample in a study of cytomegalovirus exposure and HLA in healthy donors. The table came from immunoSEQ multiplex PCR; TCRdb's copy has only in-frame clones and leaves some out. The clone table shows 100,000 to 150,000 clones, with the ten largest holding about 2.2%. Sequenced input: PBMCs. These receptors originate from a man between 35 and 55 years old in good health and CMV-seronegative. CDR3s include the opening cysteine and the closing phenylalanine or tryptophan. Each record gives: J gene, D gene, V gene, CDR3 DNA, CDR3 protein. D genes are given only for firm matches.

j_gene: TRBJ2-7
d_gene: NA
v_gene: TRBV7-2
CDR3nt: TGTGCCAGCAGCTTAGCTTCTGGGGGGAGTCGGGCCGAGCAGTACTTC
CDR3aa: CASSLASGGSRAEQYF

j_gene: TRBJ2-1
d_gene: TRBD2
v_gene: TRBV9
CDR3nt: TGTGCCAGCAGCGTAGCTGGGGCTAGCGGAAGGTTCTTC
CDR3aa: CASSVAGASGRFF

j_gene: TRBJ2-1
d_gene: TRBD2
v_gene: TRBV4-2
CDR3nt: TGTGCCAGCAGCCGTCCCCCGGGACTAGCGCAAGAGGGGCAGTTCTTC
CDR3aa: CASSRPPGLAQEGQFF

j_gene: TRBJ2-2
d_gene: TRBD2
v_gene: TRBV7-3
CDR3nt: TGTGCCAGCAGCTTAACCAGGATGGGGGGGGCCGGGGAGCTGTTTTTT
CDR3aa: CASSLTRMGGAGELFF

j_gene: TRBJ1-5
d_gene: NA
v_gene: TRBV6-1
CDR3nt: TGTGCCAGCAGTGGGGGACACCGGAGCAATCAGCCCCAGCATTTT
CDR3aa: CASSGGHRSNQPQHF

j_gene: TRBJ2-7
d_gene: TRBD1
v_gene: TRBV10-3
CDR3nt: TGTGCCATCAGTGAAACTGGACAGGGGGTCTACGAGCAGTACTTC
CDR3aa: CAISETGQGVYEQYF

j_gene: TRBJ2-7
d_gene: NA
v_gene: TRBV10-3
CDR3nt: TGTGCCACGCTAACCCCCGGGAAGTCCTACGAGCAGTACTTC
CDR3aa: CATLTPGKSYEQYF

j_gene: TRBJ1-4
d_gene: NA
v_gene: TRBV30
CDR3nt: TGTGCCTGGAGTGTAGTCCTAGCAACTAATGAAAAACTGTTTTTT
CDR3aa: CAWSVVLATNEKLFF

j_gene: TRBJ2-7
d_gene: TRBD1
v_gene: TRBV27
CDR3nt: TGTGCCAGCACCTGGGGGACAGGGTCGGGCGAGCAGTACTTC
CDR3aa: CASTWGTGSGEQYF

j_gene: TRBJ1-2
d_gene: TRBD1
v_gene: TRBV7-2
CDR3nt: TGTGCCAGCACCTGGGACAGGGCGCCCTATGGCTACACCTTC
CDR3aa: CASTWDRAPYGYTF

j_gene: TRBJ2-7
d_gene: NA
v_gene: TRBV10-1
CDR3nt: TGCGCCAGTTTTTTGACAGGTATCTACGAGCTGTACTTC
CDR3aa: CASFLTGIYELYF

j_gene: TRBJ2-3
d_gene: NA
v_gene: TRBV6-5
CDR3nt: TGTGCCAGCAGTTCCCAAAGATGGGAGGATACGCAGTATTTT
CDR3aa: CASSSQRWEDTQYF

j_gene: TRBJ2-1
d_gene: TRBD2
v_gene: TRBV4-3
CDR3nt: TGCGCCAGCAGCCAAGGACTAGCGGGAGAGGTTTCTCACAATGAGCAGTTCTTC
CDR3aa: CASSQGLAGEVSHNEQFF

j_gene: TRBJ2-6
d_gene: NA
v_gene: TRBV18
CDR3nt: TGTGCCAGCTCACCGCAGTCTGGGGCCAACGTCCTGACTTTC
CDR3aa: CASSPQSGANVLTF

j_gene: TRBJ2-5
d_gene: NA
v_gene: TRBV7-3
CDR3nt: TGTGCCAGCAGCCCAAGGGGCCAGGATACGGAGACCCAGTACTTC
CDR3aa: CASSPRGQDTETQYF

j_gene: TRBJ1-2
d_gene: TRBD1
v_gene: TRBV10-3
CDR3nt: TGTGCCATCAGTGAGCCACAACAGGGGCGGAATGGCTACACCTTC
CDR3aa: CAISEPQQGRNGYTF

j_gene: TRBJ2-7
d_gene: TRBD2
v_gene: TRBV13
CDR3nt: TGTGCCAGCAGCTTAAACCCTAGCGGGAGAACCAAGGTCTACGAGCAGTACTTC
CDR3aa: CASSLNPSGRTKVYEQYF

j_gene: TRBJ2-3
d_gene: TRBD2
v_gene: TRBV25-1
CDR3nt: TGTGCCAGCAGTGGTCCGACTAGCGGGGGAGGAAGAGATACGCAGTATTTT
CDR3aa: CASSGPTSGGGRDTQYF

j_gene: TRBJ2-7
d_gene: NA
v_gene: TRBV6-5
CDR3nt: TGTGCCAGCAGTCCCCTGGGTAGCGGAGACTACGAGCAGTACTTC
CDR3aa: CASSPLGSGDYEQYF

j_gene: TRBJ2-6
d_gene: NA
v_gene: TRBV19
CDR3nt: TGTGCCAGTAGTCCCCAAGCCGCCTCTGGGGCCAACGTCCTGACTTTC
CDR3aa: CASSPQAASGANVLTF

j_gene: TRBJ2-2
d_gene: TRBD2
v_gene: TRBV10-2
CDR3nt: TGCGCCAGTTTTGGGACTAGCGGCCTGACCGGGGAGCTGTTTTTT
CDR3aa: CASFGTSGLTGELFF

j_gene: TRBJ1-1
d_gene: TRBD1
v_gene: TRBV11-2
CDR3nt: TGTGCCAGCAGCTTAGGTAGGGGGCAGATGAACACTGAAGCTTTCTTT
CDR3aa: CASSLGRGQMNTEAFF

j_gene: TRBJ2-7
d_gene: TRBD1
v_gene: TRBV28
CDR3nt: TGTGCCAGCAGTTTAGGGGGACAGCCCTACGAGCAGTACTTC
CDR3aa: CASSLGGQPYEQYF

j_gene: TRBJ2-7
d_gene: NA
v_gene: TRBV27
CDR3nt: TGTGCCAGCAGCCGATACTCCCCCGATCTAGCAAGCTCCTACGAGCAGTACTTC
CDR3aa: CASSRYSPDLASSYEQYF

j_gene: TRBJ2-5
d_gene: NA
v_gene: TRBV7-3
CDR3nt: TGTGCCAGCAGCTTAGGGAGGCAAGAGACCCAGTACTTC
CDR3aa: CASSLGRQETQYF

j_gene: TRBJ1-1
d_gene: TRBD1
v_gene: TRBV10-3
CDR3nt: TGTGCCACCTTGGGACAGGGGATCACTGAAGCTTTCTTT
CDR3aa: CATLGQGITEAFF

j_gene: TRBJ1-1
d_gene: NA
v_gene: TRBV10-1
CDR3nt: TGCGCCAGCAGTGGAAAGGAGGGATCGATAAACACTGAAGCTTTCTTT
CDR3aa: CASSGKEGSINTEAFF

j_gene: TRBJ1-1
d_gene: NA
v_gene: TRBV7-8
CDR3nt: TGTGCCAGCAGCTTATGGGGGGAGGACACTGAAGCTTTCTTT
CDR3aa: CASSLWGEDTEAFF

j_gene: TRBJ2-6
d_gene: TRBD1
v_gene: TRBV28
CDR3nt: TGTGCCAGCAGTACAACGACAGGGGCCGTGAGGGCCAACGTCCTGACTTTC
CDR3aa: CASSTTTGAVRANVLTF

j_gene: TRBJ2-7
d_gene: NA
v_gene: TRBV27
CDR3nt: TGTGCCAGCAGTTTAAACAGGGATTACGAGCAGTACTTC
CDR3aa: CASSLNRDYEQYF

j_gene: TRBJ1-5
d_gene: NA
v_gene: TRBV6-1
CDR3nt: TGTGCCAGCAGTGAAGCCCGGGAAGGCCAGCCCCAGCATTTT
CDR3aa: CASSEAREGQPQHF